These 28 T cell receptor beta chains were sequenced from one sample in a study of T cells in Graves' hyperthyroidism and ophthalmopathy (dated by TCRdb to about 2019). Libraries were constructed by multiplex PCR. For sequencing, an Illumina HiSeq 2000 was employed. The TCR beta CDR3 regions were amplified from the RNA transcripts. The TCR CDR3 was subjected to a first round of RT-PCR using the HTBI primer set and the Qiagen OneStep RT-PCR kit. TCRdb reworked the public reads: Q25 trimming with fastp, MiXCR clone assembly, productive beta chains retained. Here each entry gathers all rows of one CDR3 protein and keeps the most common genes and DNA. This sample is represented by hundreds of thousands of distinct CDR3 sequences; 20% to 25% of them were singletons. The top ten constitute under 35% of the sample. Sequencing input: blood. The receptors stem from a man aged 30 to 45 with Graves' ophthalmopathy.

This clonotype has more than one count but fewer than ten. V is TRBV6-5 and J is TRBJ2-1; 9 bases are a match to TRBD1. Trimming removed 2 bases from V and 8 bases from J; junction bases left unmatched: 7. The CDR3 is 15 residues long. CDR1 is MNHEY and CDR2 is SVGAGI in the germline V gene. CDR3 DNA sequence: TGTGCCAGCAGTTACCGGGACAGGGCGATGGATGAGCAGTTCTTC. Translating it yields CASSYRDRAMDEQFF.

V usage is TRBV28 and J usage is TRBJ2-2; 7 bases are a match to TRBD2. This CDR3 comprises 15 residues. Looked up from germline, CDR1 is MDHEN and CDR2 is SYDVKM. The junction had 6 bases not matched to a gene; V was cut back by 6 bases and J by 2 bases. The chain's CDR3 is CASRHLAENTGELFF. As DNA, the CDR3 is TGTGCCAGCAGACACCTAGCGGAAAACACCGGGGAGCTGTTTTTT.

This clonotype has a count of ten or more. The chain combines TRBV27 with TRBJ1-1; 7 bases align to TRBD1. Germline CDR1 MNHEY, CDR2 SMNVEV (reference sequence). Losses at the gene ends were 6 bases for V and 5 bases for J; bases not matched to a gene: 6. This CDR3 has 13 residues. CDR3 DNA sequence: TGTGCCAGCAGCTTCAGGGGGAGTACTGAAGCTTTCTTT. It specifies CASSFRGSTEAFF.

J is TRBJ2-1 and V is TRBV4-1; TRBD2 matches at 14 bases. V was clipped by 3 bases and J by 8 bases; unmatched bases: 6. Germline assignment: CDR1 MGHRA and CDR2 YSYEKL. This CDR3 is 16 amino acids long. CDR3 amino acids: CASSQAGTSGSDEQFF. In DNA, the CDR3 is TGCGCCAGCAGCCAGGCCGGGACTAGCGGGAGTGATGAGCAGTTCTTC.

This chain links TRBV12-3 or TRBV12-4 with TRBJ2-1; maybe TRBD2 (6 bases). The last part of the DNA fits TRBJ2-7 better; the J call may be wrong. The CDR3 runs 15 residues. This CDR3 reads CASNTGESSYNEQYF. The CDR3 region has the DNA TGTGCCAGCAACACGGGAGAGAGCTCCTACAATGAGCAGTACTTC.

This clonotype was seen repeatedly, ten times or more. The chain employs TRBV10-3 and TRBJ1-1; D is undetermined. The germline V gene has CDR1 ENHRY and CDR2 SYGVKD. V lost 9 bases, J lost 3 bases, and 8 bases lay in between. This CDR3 comprises 11 residues. CDR3 in amino acids: CAIASYTEAFF. Written as DNA, the CDR3 is TGTGCCATTGCCAGCTACACTGAAGCTTTCTTT.

The genes are TRBV4-1 and TRBJ2-2, with D unresolved. Trimming left V 3 bases short and J 2 bases short, with 7 bases between. CDR3 length equals 14 residues. Germline CDR1 MGHRA, CDR2 YSYEKL. CDR3 in DNA: TGCGCCAGCAGCCACCCCGACAACACCGGGGAGCTGTTTTTT. It encodes CASSHPDNTGELFF.

The chain links TRBV2 to TRBJ1-5; 8 nucleotides agree with TRBD1. The CDR3 loop spans 16 amino acids. The junction had 6 bases not matched to a gene; V was cut back by 2 bases and J by 3 bases. CDR1 and CDR2 (germline): SNHLY, FYNNEI. CDR3 residues: CASSEMGQAINQPQHF. The CDR3 region has the DNA TGTGCCAGCAGTGAAATGGGACAGGCGATCAATCAGCCCCAGCATTTT.

The rearrangement uses TRBV30 and TRBJ1-1; D not resolved. The CDR3 runs to 18 residues. CDR1 is GTSNPN, CDR2 SVGIG, per germline (reference sequence). Trimming took off 2 bases at V and 2 bases at J, with 24 bases between the two ends. CDR3 in amino acids: CAWSRRTWNEGENTEAFF. The CDR3, as DNA: TGTGCCTGGAGTCGGAGGACCTGGAACGAAGGAGAAAACACTGAAGCTTTCTTT.

This clonotype was seen ten or more times. The V gene is TRBV5-6, the J gene TRBJ1-2; 9 bases agree with TRBD1. This CDR3 has 15 amino acids. CDR1 is SGHDT, CDR2 YYEEEE, per germline. V trimming: 4 bases; J trimming: 4 bases; junction bases outside the gene matches: 8. The CDR3 loop is CASSHAGTGFYGYTF. CDR3 in DNA: TGTGCCAGCAGCCACGCCGGGACAGGGTTCTATGGCTACACCTTC.

This sequence joins TRBV30 and TRBJ2-3; TRBD2 matches at 9 bases. The CDR3 runs to 15 residues. V was pared by 2 bases and J by 3 bases, with 6 bases of the junction left unmatched. The germline V gene encodes CDR1 GTSNPN and CDR2 SVGIG (reference sequence). CDR3 DNA sequence: TGTGCCTGGAGTCCCCCGGGACTAGCAACAGATACGCAGTATTTT. Amino acids: CAWSPPGLATDTQYF.

This clonotype was counted ten times or more. The rearrangement joins TRBV12-3 or TRBV12-4 to TRBJ1-1, with a tentative D call TRBD1 (6 bases). The CDR3 length is 14 residues. V was trimmed by 6 bases and J by 0 bases, leaving 11 bases between them. The DNA of the CDR3 is TGTGCCAGCAGGTCCGGGGGCATGAACACTGAAGCTTTCTTT. Protein product: CASRSGGMNTEAFF.

The sample holds a few counts of this clonotype. The chain is built from TRBV6-1 and TRBJ2-7; 11 positions match TRBD1. V lost 6 bases and J lost 2; bases outside the gene matches: 6. Germline V gene sequence: CDR1 MNHNS, CDR2 SASEGT. This CDR3 contains 15 residues. In DNA, the CDR3 is TGTGCCAGCAGACTGGGACAGGGGGTTCCCTACGAGCAGTACTTC. This gives the protein CASRLGQGVPYEQYF.

This clonotype was counted many times. This chain links TRBV18 with TRBJ1-2; the D is unclear. Germline CDR1 KGHSH, CDR2 LQKENI. Trimming left V 3 bases short and J 4 bases short, with 15 bases between. This CDR3 has 15 amino acids. The CDR3 here is CASSPNTPGIYGYTF. DNA for the CDR3: TGTGCCAGCTCACCGAATACGCCCGGGATCTATGGCTACACCTTC. Looking up the rest from reference TRBV18 and TRBJ1-2 gives the full variable domain: NAGVMQNPRHLVRRRGQEARLRCSPMKGHSHVYWYRQLPEEGLKFMVYLQKENIIDESGMPKERFSAEFPKEGPSILRIQQVVRGDSAAYFCASSPNTPGIYGYTFGSGTRLTVV.

This chain connects TRBV6-1 to TRBJ2-3, with TRBD2 matching over 8 bases. Losses at the gene ends were 0 bases for V and 1 base for J; bases not matched to a gene: 3. The CDR3 extends over 16 amino acids. Germline CDR1 reads MNHNS; CDR2 reads SASEGT. CDR3 sequence reads: CASSEALTSGTDTQYF. Here the CDR3 DNA reads TGTGCCAGCAGTGAAGCGTTGACTAGCGGCACAGATACGCAGTATTTT.

Only a few counts were recorded for this clonotype. This chain links TRBV28 with TRBJ1-4; D is unclear. Germline CDR1 and CDR2: MDHEN and SYDVKM. V was pared by 2 bases and J by 7 bases, with 11 bases between. CDR3 length: 14 residues. In DNA form, the CDR3 reads TGTGCCAGCAGTTTAAACAGAGTGGGTGAAAAACTGTTTTTT. This sequence encodes CASSLNRVGEKLFF.

This clonotype was counted between two and nine times. V usage is TRBV20-1 and J usage is TRBJ2-2, with 9 nucleotides matching TRBD2. The CDR3 runs 16 residues. Germline lookup yields CDR1 DFQATT and CDR2 SNEGSKA (reference sequence). V gave up 6 bases and J gave up 0 bases; unmatched junction bases: 8. Here the CDR3 DNA reads TGCAGTGCCAGGGACCTAGCGGGACCGAACACCGGGGAGCTGTTTTTT. Protein: CSARDLAGPNTGELFF.

V and J are TRBV5-1 and TRBJ1-1; the D gene is possibly TRBD1 (6 bases). Germline CDR1 reads SGHRS; CDR2 reads YFSETQ. Trimming stripped 4 bases from V and 4 bases from J, with 17 bases between. The CDR3 sequence is 15 residues long. CDR3 loop: CASSSRDILSTEAFF. CDR3 DNA: TGCGCCAGCAGCAGCCGGGACATCTTAAGCACTGAAGCTTTCTTT.

Written as DNA, the CDR3 is TGTGCCAGCATAGGCACGACAGGGGATGGCTACACCTTC. It specifies CASIGTTGDGYTF. The genes are TRBV28 and TRBJ1-2; 8 bases are shared with TRBD1. With V trimmed by 7 bases and J by 6 bases, 7 bases remained unmatched. CDR1 MDHEN and CDR2 SYDVKM come from the germline V gene. CDR3 length equals 13 residues.

This clonotype was seen only a few times. The V call is TRBV6-1, the J call TRBJ1-5; D perhaps matches TRBD1 (5 bases). V lost 7 bases, J lost 4 bases, and 14 bases lay in between. The germline CDR1 and CDR2 sequences are MNHNS and SASEGT. There are 14 residues in the CDR3. CDR3 DNA: TGTGCCAGCATCCAGGACAAGGGTAATCAGCCCCAGCATTTT. Translation gives CASIQDKGNQPQHF.

CDR3: CASRDRGLNSPLHF. The CDR3 DNA is TGTGCCAGCAGGGACAGGGGGCTTAATTCACCCCTCCACTTT. The rearrangement uses TRBV27 and TRBJ1-6, with 11 bases lining up with TRBD1. Trimming removed 6 bases from V and 6 bases from J; junction bases left unmatched: 1. The CDR3 spans 14 residues. The germline gives CDR1 MNHEY, CDR2 SMNVEV (reference sequence).

This chain joins TRBV2 and TRBJ2-7, with D uncertain. CDR1 and CDR2 from the germline V gene are SNHLY and FYNNEI. This CDR3 contains 14 residues. Between the trimmed V and J ends, which lost 1 base and 2 bases, there was a span of 9 bases. CDR3 amino acids: CASSEVAPAYEQYF. The CDR3 nucleotides read TGTGCCAGCAGTGAAGTAGCACCTGCCTACGAGCAGTACTTC.

The sample holds a few counts of this clonotype. The V gene is TRBV12-3 or TRBV12-4, the J gene TRBJ1-3; possible D gene TRBD1, 6 bases. The V gene lost 6 bases and the J gene lost 0 bases, with 12 bases spanning the gap. The CDR3 consists of 15 residues. CDR3 sequence: CASRGQLRSGNTIYF. The CDR3 DNA follows: TGTGCCAGCAGGGGACAATTGCGCTCTGGAAACACCATATATTTT.

The chain couples TRBV3-1 to TRBJ2-1; 12 bases map to TRBD2. Germline assignment: CDR1 LGHDT and CDR2 YNNKEL (reference sequence). The CDR3 is 15 amino acids. V gave up 7 bases and J gave up 7 bases; unmatched junction bases: 8. The chain's CDR3 is CASKETSGSANEQFF. The CDR3 region has the DNA TGTGCCAGCAAAGAGACTAGCGGGAGTGCAAATGAGCAGTTCTTC.

This clonotype was observed a handful of times. This rearrangement joins TRBV12-3 or TRBV12-4 to TRBJ2-5; 9 nucleotides agree with TRBD2. CDR3 length: 16 residues. J was trimmed by 1 base and V by 4 bases; bases with no gene match: 7. CDR3 bases: TGTGCCAGCAGTTCGTATCTAGCGGGGAGCCAAGAGACCCAGTACTTC. Its translation is CASSSYLAGSQETQYF.

This sequence joins TRBV28 and TRBJ1-3; TRBD1 is a possible D gene (5 bases). The CDR3 loop spans 17 amino acids. Germline V gene data show CDR1 as MDHEN and CDR2 as SYDVKM. V dropped 1 base and J dropped 2 bases, with 15 bases sitting between them. The CDR3 sequence is CASSLLRTGTAGNTIYF. The CDR3 nucleotides read TGTGCCAGCAGTTTATTACGAACAGGAACCGCTGGAAACACCATATATTTT.

The chain uses TRBV7-9 and TRBJ2-7, with TRBD1 matching over 7 bases. CDR3 size: 24 residues. Trimming cost V 0 bases and J 6 bases; bases outside gene matches: 35. CDR1 and CDR2 from the germline V gene are SEHNR and FQNEAQ (reference sequence). Here the CDR3 reads CASSLADRLAFARGQNYGEGEQYF. In nucleotides, the CDR3 is TGTGCCAGCAGCTTAGCCGATCGCTTGGCGTTCGCCCGGGGACAGAACTACGGGGAAGGCGAGCAGTACTTC.

The V and J genes are TRBV9 and TRBJ2-1; possible D gene TRBD2, 5 bases. Trimming cost V 0 bases and J 0 bases, with 10 bases left between them. Germline CDR1 and CDR2: SGDLS and YYNGEE. The CDR3 contains 16 residues. CDR3 nucleotides: TGTGCCAGCAGCGTAGGAGGGAGCAACTCCTACAATGAGCAGTTCTTC. It encodes CASSVGGSNSYNEQFF.